Presented here are 15 T cell receptor beta chains from one specimen sequenced in a study of OX40 agonist ivuxolimab in advanced cancers. Method: immunoSEQ multiplex PCR; TCRdb's copy keeps in-frame clones and lacks some. The sample has some 50,000 clones; roughly 86% are singletons. The sequenced sample was CD4+ or CD8+ T cells sorted from blood, obtained in a trial of the OX40 agonist ivuxolimab. The receptors originated from an adult with an advanced solid tumor such as melanoma, head and neck, liver or kidney cancer.

The chain couples TRBV2 to TRBJ2-1; no firm D call. V gave up 10 bases and J gave up 0 bases, with 7 bases separating them. The CDR3 is made up of 12 amino acids. CDR1 and CDR2 (germline): SNHLY, FYNNEI. CDR3 DNA: TGTGCCACCAAGAGCTCCTACAATGAGCAGTTCTTC. This encodes CATKSSYNEQFF.

Details on this clone: One junction end disagrees with the germline gene, perhaps due to a read error. J is TRBJ2-5 and V is TRBV5-4; 7 nucleotides agree with TRBD2. The CDR3 contains 16 residues. Germline loops: CDR1 SGHNT, CDR2 YYREEE (reference sequence). The CDR3, as DNA: TGTGCCAGCAGTTTGGGAAGCGGGGCAAGGCAAGAGACCCAGTACTTC. Encoded protein: CASSLGSGARQETQYF.

The chain joins TRBV7-2 to TRBJ2-7; TRBD2 matches at 8 bases. There are 15 residues in the CDR3. The germline gives CDR1 SGHTA, CDR2 FQGNSA. The ends lost 5 bases at V and 1 base at J; junction bases unmatched: 7. For the CDR3, the DNA is TGTGCCAGCAGCCGCGGGACTAGTAATTCCTACGAGCAGTACTTC. Its translation is CASSRGTSNSYEQYF.

The V and J genes are TRBV28 and TRBJ1-5, with D tentatively TRBD1 (5 bases). CDR3 length: 14 amino acids. Germline V CDR1 and CDR2: MDHEN, SYDVKM. The germline V and J ends were trimmed by 4 bases and 9 bases, with 16 bases remaining between them. The CDR3 is CASSSSGGGGPQHF. Here the CDR3 DNA reads TGTGCCAGCAGTTCCTCAGGCGGGGGTGGGCCCCAGCATTTT.

V gene TRBV19 combines with J gene TRBJ2-7; TRBD1 matches at 7 bases. The CDR3 runs to 14 residues. With V trimmed by 3 bases and J by 4 bases, 6 bases remained unmatched. Per germline, CDR1 LNHDA and CDR2 SQIVND (reference sequence). CDR3 nucleotides: TGTGCCAGTAGTATTACAGGGGAACAGTACGAGCAGTACTTC. Protein sequence: CASSITGEQYEQYF.

Only one count was recorded for this clone. V and J are TRBV10-2 and TRBJ2-1; D possibly corresponds to TRBD2 (5 bases). V gave up 6 bases and J gave up 6 bases, with 12 bases separating them. The germline V gene encodes CDR1 WSHSY and CDR2 SAAADI. The CDR3 is made up of 13 amino acids. CDR3 nucleotide sequence: TGCGCCAGCAGCCATGGACTTCTCAATGAGCAGTTCTTC. It encodes CASSHGLLNEQFF.

The V call is TRBV25-1, the J call TRBJ2-5; 7 bases agree with TRBD1. Germline CDR1 and CDR2: MGHDK and SYGVNS. The CDR3 has 13 amino acids. The V gene end was trimmed by 6 bases and the J gene end by 6 bases; junction bases not matched to a gene: 7. Here the CDR3 DNA reads TGTGCCAGCAGGAATTTAAGGGGGCAGACCCAGTACTTC. Translation gives CASRNLRGQTQYF.

The chain links TRBV6-5 to TRBJ2-2; D gene ambiguous. Trimming stripped 4 bases from V and 7 bases from J, with 10 bases between. From germline, CDR1 is MNHEY and CDR2 SVGAGI. The CDR3 is 13 residues long. CDR3 sequence (DNA): TGTGCCAGCAGTTTCGCTGTGGGCGGGGAGCTGTTTTTT. Translated: CASSFAVGGELFF.

The chain uses TRBV6-1 and TRBJ1-1; weak D call: TRBD1 (6 bases). V was pared by 7 bases and J by 4 bases, with 16 bases between. The CDR3 spans 14 residues. Germline-derived CDR1 and CDR2 are MNHNS and SASEGT. CDR3 bases: TGTGCCAGCACCCTAAACCGAGGGGGCACTGAAGCTTTCTTT. This sequence encodes CASTLNRGGTEAFF.

V gene TRBV28 combines with J gene TRBJ2-1; tentatively, D is TRBD2 (7 bases). Between the trimmed V and J ends, which lost 6 bases and 4 bases, there was a span of 16 bases. The CDR3 runs 15 residues. Germline V gene data show CDR1 as MDHEN and CDR2 as SYDVKM. Written as DNA, the CDR3 is TGTGCCAGCAGAGTACAGGGAGGGGTTTACAATGAGCAGTTCTTC. Amino acid sequence: CASRVQGGVYNEQFF. Drawing the rest from reference TRBV28 and TRBJ2-1, the complete variable domain is DVKVTQSSRYLVKRTGEKVFLECVQDMDHENMFWYRQDPGLGLRLIYFSYDVKMKEKGDIPEGYSVSREKKERFSLILESASTNQTSMYLCASRVQGGVYNEQFFGPGTRLTVL.

J is TRBJ1-2 and V is TRBV7-8, with a tentative D call TRBD1 (5 bases). Germline CDR1 reads SGHVS; CDR2 reads FQNEAQ. Trimming left V 1 base short and J 0 bases short, with 12 bases between. The CDR3 has 16 amino acids. CDR3 loop: CASSLDYGGANYGYTF. DNA for the CDR3: TGTGCCAGCAGCTTAGATTACGGGGGAGCTAACTATGGCTACACCTTC.

The chain carries TRBV4-2 and TRBJ2-3; D possibly corresponds to TRBD2 (5 bases). With 1 base removed from V and 1 base from J, the gap between germline ends came to 9 bases. From germline, CDR1 is LGHNA and CDR2 YNFKEQ. The CDR3 totals 15 residues. The CDR3 reads CASSQGGLGTDTQYF. CDR3 in DNA: TGTGCCAGCAGCCAAGGAGGGTTAGGCACAGATACGCAGTATTTT.

The rearrangement links TRBV19 to TRBJ2-7; the D gene is possibly TRBD1 (5 bases). Germline V gene data show CDR1 as LNHDA and CDR2 as SQIVND (reference sequence). V lost 6 bases to trimming and J lost 6 bases, with 15 bases between them. CDR3 length: 13 amino acids. In DNA, the CDR3 is TGTGCCAGTAGCGAAACCCTAGGGGCCGAGCAGTACTTC. Amino acid sequence: CASSETLGAEQYF.

This clone was recorded only once. The gene calls are TRBV30 and TRBJ2-7; D might be TRBD1 (6 bases). The V and J ends lost 5 bases and 0 bases respectively, with 14 bases between them. The germline CDR1 and CDR2 sequences are GTSNPN and SVGIG (reference sequence). The length of the CDR3 is 14 residues. CDR3 sequence reads: CAWGIRGSSYEQYF. The CDR3 coding sequence is TGTGCCTGGGGGATCAGGGGAAGCTCCTACGAGCAGTACTTC.

J is TRBJ2-7 and V is TRBV28; 7 bases map to TRBD1. This CDR3 comprises 16 residues. Trimming cost V 2 bases and J 2 bases; bases outside gene matches: 9. Looked up from germline, CDR1 is MDHEN and CDR2 is SYDVKM. The CDR3 here is CASSLRSGTVTYEQYF. The CDR3 bases are TGTGCCAGCAGTTTAAGGTCCGGGACAGTTACCTACGAGCAGTACTTC. Using reference TRBV28 and TRBJ2-7 for the parts outside the CDR3, the full variable domain is DVKVTQSSRYLVKRTGEKVFLECVQDMDHENMFWYRQDPGLGLRLIYFSYDVKMKEKGDIPEGYSVSREKKERFSLILESASTNQTSMYLCASSLRSGTVTYEQYFGPGTRLTVT.